This entry is about one TCR beta chain. This clone's antigen is unknown. Base qualities are not provided; no much larger clone lies one nucleotide away. The CDR3 runs 14 amino acids, cysteine and phenylalanine included. Just the 42-base CDR3 DNA is kept, in frame starting at base 1. Trimming costs V 3 bases and J 2 bases, and their ends lie 11 bases apart. The germline V gene supplies CDR1 LGHNA and CDR2 YSLEER. The data were obtained in a study of CD8 T cells in Susac syndrome (dated by TCRdb to the late 2010s). For context, the study as a whole: Whether CD8+ T cell activation and differentiation in Susac syndrome was antigen driven was tested using repertoire sequencing. On the study overall, not on this receptor specifically: The study acknowledged that relatively few individuals were included in the TCR sequencing and HLA analysis.

Peripheral blood CD8+ and CD4+ T cells from healthy donors, Susac syndrome patients and multiple sclerosis patients were profiled using high-throughput TCR beta sequencing. The multiple sclerosis controls were treatment-naive patients whose relapsing-remitting disease, either stable or active, fulfilled the revised McDonald criteria. Bulk CD8+ and CD4+ T cells were purified by magnetic negative isolation, while CD8+ TEMRA cells were enriched using FACS. Blood was collected in EDTA tubes and processed within 24 hours, with PBMCs isolated through density gradient centrifugation. PBMCs intended for TCR sequencing were cryopreserved in liquid nitrogen and thawed later in a water bath at 37 degrees C. Purity of sorted or isolated CD4+, CD8+ and CD8+ TEMRA cells was at least 90%. RNA was extracted with the RNeasy kit and roughly 0.45 to 1 ug was reverse transcribed using random hexamers. The immunoSEQ multiplex PCR assay, which covers 54 Vbeta and 13 Jbeta segments, was used to amplify TCR beta CDR3 regions. PCR amplification bias was corrected using a synthetic template baseline for primer optimization and computational correction. The authors' pipeline ran thus. Only productive sequences were kept, with reads annotated to V, D and J genes according to IMGT and analyzed in immunoSEQ Analyzer. To calculate clonality, Shannon entropy was normalized by log2 of the number of productive unique sequences and then subtracted from one. For each patient and control, public and private clones were evaluated within the 100 most prevalent clones. Clones were defined as Susac-specific when absent from the healthy and MS cohorts, from roughly 1,100 published viral clones and from other ImmuneACCESS disease sequences. The public reads were run again by TCRdb, first through fastp at Q25 and then through MiXCR, and only productive beta chains were kept. When rows share a CDR3 protein, they turn into one entry using the most common DNA and genes. What appears here as the V and J calls and clone size reflects TCRdb's work, not the paper's. The sample yields fewer than 150,000 distinct CDR3 sequences; 90% to 95% were counted once. The ten largest make up roughly 0.088% of the sample.

The chain is assembled from TRBV4-3 and TRBJ2-7, with the D gene call left open. The clonotype comes from a human donor with multiple sclerosis. Sequenced material: CD4+ T cells from PBMCs. The sequenced DNA: TGCGCCAGCAGCCAGCCTTTTCCCCCCTACGAGCAGTACTTC. It encodes CASSQPFPPYEQYF.